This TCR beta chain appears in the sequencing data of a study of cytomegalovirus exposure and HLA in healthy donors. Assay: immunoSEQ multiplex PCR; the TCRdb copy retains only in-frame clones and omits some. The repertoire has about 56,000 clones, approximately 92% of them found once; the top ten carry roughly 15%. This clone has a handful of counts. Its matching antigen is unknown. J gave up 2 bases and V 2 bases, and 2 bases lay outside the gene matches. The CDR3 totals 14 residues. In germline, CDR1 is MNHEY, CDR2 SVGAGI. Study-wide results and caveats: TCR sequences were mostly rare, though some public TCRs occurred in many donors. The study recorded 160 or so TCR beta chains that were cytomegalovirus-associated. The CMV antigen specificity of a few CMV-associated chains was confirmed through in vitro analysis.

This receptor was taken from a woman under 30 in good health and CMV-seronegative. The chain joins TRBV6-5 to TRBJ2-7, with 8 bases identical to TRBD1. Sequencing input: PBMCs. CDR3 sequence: CASSYGDRPYEQYF. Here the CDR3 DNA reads TGTGCCAGCAGTTACGGGGACAGGCCCTACGAGCAGTACTTC.